This T cell receptor (beta chain) is drawn from a study of human T cells and chemical hapten exposure. Study as a whole: Diphenylcyclopropenone doses were given weekly to the scalps of patients across the approximately 22-week study.

Sample time point: patch test 3, about 24 weeks after DPC sensitization. Treatment of the sample: therapeutic diphenylcyclopropenone sensitization with weekly scalp DPC. Germline V lookup: CDR1 MNHEY, CDR2 SVGEGT. Trimming pared 4 bases from V and 4 bases from J, leaving 10 bases between. CDR3 length equals 13 residues. TCRdb recomputed calls from the RACE reads with MiXCR, one row per CDR3 protein. The sample carries roughly 100,000 distinct CDR3 sequences, about 34% recorded once. This clonotype was obtained from a man aged 35 to 55 with alopecia areata. Some clones in this sample may be carry-over from other donors' samples. The chain joins TRBV6-2 or TRBV6-3 to TRBJ2-5; TRBD1 is a possible D gene (6 bases). The material was whole blood, obtained in connection with sensitization to the hapten diphenylcyclopropenone (DPC). The CDR3 coding sequence is TGTGCCAGCAGTTTTAGGGGGACAGAGACCCAGTACTTC. Residues: CASSFRGTETQYF.